The 12 T cell receptor beta chains reported below all come from one sample, sequenced in a study (dated by TCRdb to the mid-2010s). Library method: 5' RACE. The listed sequencing device is Illumina MiSeq. TCRdb cleaned the public reads at Q25 with fastp, built clones with MiXCR and kept in-frame beta chains. Rows with one shared CDR3 protein collapse into an entry with the most common genes and DNA. This sample holds around 50,000 distinct CDR3 sequences; roughly 15% were observed only once. The top ten constitute approximately 2.1% of the sample. The sequenced material came from naive CD4+ T cells sorted from blood. This specimen's cell subset or site label, interpreted: naive CD4+ T cells, CD4+CD45RA+CD25-. All receptors derive from a female donor with breast cancer.

This clonotype has ten or more counts. This rearrangement joins TRBV20-1 to TRBJ2-2; D possibly corresponds to TRBD2 (6 bases). The V and J ends lost 1 base and 2 bases respectively, with 11 bases between them. This CDR3 comprises 15 residues. Germline V CDR1 and CDR2: DFQATT, SNEGSKA (reference sequence). The CDR3 protein is CSARVVAANTGELFF. CDR3 nucleotide sequence: TGCAGTGCTAGAGTTGTAGCGGCCAACACCGGGGAGCTGTTTTTT.

This clonotype was seen ten or more times. The chain joins TRBV4-1 to TRBJ1-5, with D tentatively TRBD1 (5 bases). This CDR3 is 16 amino acids long. Germline V gene sequence: CDR1 MGHRA, CDR2 YSYEKL. V was shortened by 4 bases and J by 7 bases, with 20 bases between the two germline ends. CDR3 protein: CASSPIQAGRMQPQHF. The CDR3 DNA sequence: TGCGCCAGCAGCCCAATACAGGCGGGGCGAATGCAGCCCCAGCATTTT.

This clonotype was detected a few times. At one of its ends the junction is not consistent with the germline gene, which may arise from a read error. The J gene is TRBJ2-2, the V gene TRBV5-1; D is perhaps TRBD2 (6 bases). There are 16 residues in the CDR3. Looked up from germline, CDR1 is SGHRS and CDR2 is YFSETQ. The CDR3 here is CASSLVLARYTGEPFF. CDR3 bases: TGCGCCAGCAGCTTGGTGCTAGCGCGATACACCGGGGAGCCGTTTTTT. The complete variable domain, with remaining parts taken from reference TRBV5-1 and TRBJ2-2, reads KAGVTQTPRYLIKTRGQQVTLSCSPISGHRSVSWYQQTPGQGLQFLFEYFSETQRNKGNFPGRFSGRQFSNSRSEMNVSTLELGDSALYLCASSLVLARYTGEPFFGEGSRLTVL.

This clonotype has just a few counts. The chain uses TRBV7-8 and TRBJ1-1; D remains unclear. Trimming pared 3 bases from V and 8 bases from J, leaving 13 bases between. The CDR3 contains 13 residues. Germline V lookup: CDR1 SGHVS, CDR2 FQNEAQ. This chain's CDR3 is CASSFLLDSEAFF. CDR3 nucleotides: TGTGCCAGCAGCTTTCTTTTAGATTCAGAAGCTTTCTTT. Variable domain in full (rest from reference TRBV7-8 and TRBJ1-1): GAGVSQSPRYKVAKRGQDVALRCDPISGHVSLFWYQQALGQGPEFLTYFQNEAQLDKSGLPSDRFFAERPEGSVSTLKIQRTQQEDSAVYLCASSFLLDSEAFFGQGTRLTVV.

CDR3 DNA: TGTGCCAGCAGTTCACCGGGTCCACTCCTCAATGAGCAGTTCTTC. It codes for CASSSPGPLLNEQFF. This chain uses TRBV12-3 or TRBV12-4 with TRBJ2-1; no definite D call. Trimming removed 4 bases at V and 6 bases at J, with 16 bases between. The CDR3 covers 15 residues.

This clonotype was counted at least ten times. This chain joins TRBV5-1 and TRBJ2-5; D not certain. Germline CDR1 SGHRS, CDR2 YFSETQ. The CDR3 sequence is 11 residues long. V was shortened by 4 bases and J by 5 bases, with 6 bases between the two germline ends. The CDR3 spells CASSIGETQYF. DNA for the CDR3: TGCGCCAGCAGCATAGGGGAGACCCAGTACTTC.

This clonotype showed up many times. This sequence joins TRBV7-9 and TRBJ1-2, with no clear D. V lost 2 bases to trimming and J lost 5 bases, with 15 bases between them. Germline CDR1 and CDR2: SEHNR and FQNEAQ (reference sequence). The length of the CDR3 is 15 residues. The CDR3 bases are TGTGCCAGCAGCTTAACTCTGCGGGGAGAGTATGGCTACACCTTC. It specifies CASSLTLRGEYGYTF.

This clonotype has more than one count but fewer than ten. The chain employs TRBV9 and TRBJ1-5, with D maybe TRBD1 (5 bases). CDR3 length: 15 amino acids. Trimming removed 0 bases from V and 2 bases from J, with 9 bases in between. The germline CDR1 and CDR2 sequences are SGDLS and YYNGEE. CDR3 nucleotide sequence: TGTGCCAGCAGCGTAGGGGGGGAACGCAATCAGCCCCAGCATTTT. Protein sequence: CASSVGGERNQPQHF.

In the case of this clonotype: A clone one base away is much larger, so this may be a read error. The chain has TRBV7-2 and TRBJ1-4; no firm D call. This CDR3 is built from 15 residues. Per the germline V gene, CDR1 is SGHTA and CDR2 is FQGNSA. The CDR3 sequence is CASSTYMGTDEKLFF. The CDR3 DNA follows: TGTGCCAGCAGCACTTACATGGGAACTGATGAAAAACTGTTTTTT.

The rearrangement joins TRBV30 to TRBJ2-5; possible D gene TRBD2, 6 bases. Germline V lookup: CDR1 GTSNPN, CDR2 SVGIG (reference sequence). Between the trimmed V and J ends, which lost 3 bases and 4 bases, there was a span of 18 bases. The CDR3 covers 15 residues. In DNA form, the CDR3 reads TGTGCCTGGAGCGCCCAGGCGGGAAGAGGAGAGACCCAGTACTTC. This gives the protein CAWSAQAGRGETQYF.

J is TRBJ2-5 and V is TRBV7-2, with TRBD2 matching over 10 bases. The CDR3 is made up of 16 amino acids. CDR1 is SGHTA and CDR2 is FQGNSA in the germline V gene. The V and J ends lost 0 bases and 6 bases, in that order; junction bases with no gene match: 7. The CDR3 sequence: CASSLALGTSVKTQYF. CDR3 DNA: TGTGCCAGCAGCTTAGCGCTAGGGACTAGCGTAAAGACCCAGTACTTC. The full variable domain, with the rest looked up from reference TRBV7-2 and TRBJ2-5, is GAGVSQSPSNKVTEKGKDVELRCDPISGHTALYWYRQSLGQGLEFLIYFQGNSAPDKSGLPSDRFSAERTGGSVSTLTIQRTQQEDSAVYLCASSLALGTSVKTQYFGPGTRLLVL.

This clonotype was observed a handful of times. V is TRBV5-1 and J is TRBJ1-2; D uncertain. The germline gives CDR1 SGHRS, CDR2 YFSETQ. Deletions cut 0 bases from V and 8 bases from J, with 11 bases between. The CDR3 runs to 13 residues. In nucleotides, the CDR3 is TGCGCCAGCAGCTTGGAAGCCAGTAGGGGCTACACCTTC. Protein sequence: CASSLEASRGYTF.